Below, 3 T cell receptor beta chains from the same sample are listed, as sequenced in a study of cytomegalovirus exposure and HLA in healthy donors. The primer mix had 60 Vbeta and 13 Jbeta primers. Here immunoSEQ multiplex PCR was the method, and the copy in TCRdb shows in-frame clones only, minus some. The data hold over 70,000 clones, with 74% observed a single time. The sequenced sample was PBMCs. The receptors originated from a human donor in good health.

The rearrangement uses TRBV21-1 and TRBJ1-1; the table's D gene call, TRBD1, was not cross checked with the DNA. TRBV21-1 represents a pseudogene. CDR3 length: 13 amino acids. The CDR3 reads CASSSQGKTEAFF. DNA of the CDR3: TGTGCCAGCAGCTCCCAGGGAAAGACTGAAGCTTTCTTT.

This chain connects TRBV12-5 to TRBJ1-1; a weak D match, TRBD1 (6 bases). The CDR3 contains 15 residues. Germline loops: CDR1 LGHNT, CDR2 FRNRAP. Trimming took 1 base from V and 3 from J, leaving 12 bases between them. CDR3 DNA sequence: TGTGCTAGTGGTTTGGACAGGGTGGGGGACACTGAAGCTTTCTTT. Its protein product is CASGLDRVGDTEAFF. The full variable domain, in which reference TRBV12-5 and TRBJ1-1 provide the parts outside the CDR3, is DARVTQTPRHKVTEMGQEVTMRCQPILGHNTVFWYRQTMMQGLELLAYFRNRAPLDDSGMPKDRFSAEMPDATLATLKIQPSEPRDSAVYFCASGLDRVGDTEAFFGQGTRLTVV.

The V call is TRBV9, the J call TRBJ1-2; TRBD1 matches 8 bases. There are 15 residues in the CDR3. Per germline, CDR1 SGDLS and CDR2 YYNGEE. Trimming cost V 2 bases and J 3 bases; bases outside gene matches: 6. The CDR3 DNA reads as TGTGCCAGCAGCGTCTCACAGGGGGGAGACTATGGCTACACCTTC. This encodes CASSVSQGGDYGYTF.